The 24 T cell receptor beta chains reported below all come from one sample, sequenced in a study of blood T cell repertoires in COVID-19. Sequencing was performed with immunoSEQ multiplex PCR; in TCRdb, only in-frame clones are kept and a portion is missing. The table shows 35,000 to 50,000 clones, with 84% occurring only once. Sequenced input: peripheral blood. Receptors were obtained from a man aged 50 or older with active or convalescent COVID-19.

The chain combines TRBV9 with TRBJ2-2; D is possibly TRBD2 (7 bases). The germline V gene encodes CDR1 SGDLS and CDR2 YYNGEE. V dropped 4 bases and J dropped 7 bases, with 26 bases sitting between them. CDR3 length: 18 amino acids. For the CDR3, the DNA is TGTGCCAGCAGCCCCTTCGATGGGGGGGGGCTAAGAGGCGGGGAGCTGTTTTTT. It translates to CASSPFDGGGLRGGELFF.

The rearrangement joins TRBV2 to TRBJ1-6; D is possibly TRBD1 (6 bases). V shed 6 bases and J shed 4 bases, with 13 bases lying between them. This CDR3 has 15 amino acids. From germline, CDR1 is SNHLY and CDR2 FYNNEI. The CDR3 DNA sequence: TGTGCCAGCAGCACAGGGAATTCTTATAATTCACCCCTCCACTTT. Its translation is CASSTGNSYNSPLHF. Full variable domain (outside the CDR3, taken from reference TRBV2 and TRBJ1-6): EPEVTQTPSHQVTQMGQEVILRCVPISNHLYFYWYRQILGQKVEFLVSFYNNEISEKSEIFDDQFSVERPDGSNFTLKIRSTKLEDSAMYFCASSTGNSYNSPLHFGNGTRLTVT.

The V gene is TRBV29-1, the J gene TRBJ2-1, with D possibly being TRBD2 (6 bases). Trimming cost V 7 bases and J 6 bases, with 13 bases left between them. The CDR3 contains 12 residues. Germline lookup yields CDR1 SQVTM and CDR2 ANQGSEA. CDR3 coding DNA: TGCAGCGGGGACTCCGCCCGCAATGAGCAGTTCTTC. Protein sequence: CSGDSARNEQFF.

CDR3 loop: CASSPPQTGGYGYTF. The CDR3 nucleotides read TGTGCCAGCTCACCACCTCAGACAGGCGGGTATGGCTACACCTTC. J is TRBJ1-2 and V is TRBV18; possible D gene TRBD1, 6 bases. V gave up 0 bases and J gave up 5 bases, with 13 bases separating them. CDR3 length equals 15 residues. CDR1 is KGHSH, CDR2 LQKENI, per germline.

This clone was picked up one time. The chain joins TRBV7-7 to TRBJ2-5; the D gene is possibly TRBD1 (5 bases). Germline CDR1 is SSHAT and CDR2 is FNYEAQ (reference sequence). The ends were cut back, 1 base at V and 3 bases at J, with 12 bases in the middle. The CDR3 is 15 amino acids. The CDR3 coding sequence is TGTGCCAGCAGCTTAGGTGGCAGGGTAGAAGAGACCCAGTACTTC. Translation: CASSLGGRVEETQYF. Full variable domain (outside the CDR3, taken from reference TRBV7-7 and TRBJ2-5): GAGVSQSPRYKVTKRGQDVTLRCDPISSHATLYWYQQALGQGPEFLTYFNYEAQPDKSGLPSDRFSAERPEGSISTLTIQRTEQRDSAMYRCASSLGGRVEETQYFGPGTRLLVL.

This clone has only one observation. The rearrangement links TRBV7-2 to TRBJ1-1; TRBD1 is a possible D gene (5 bases). This CDR3 has 13 residues. V lost 1 base to trimming and J lost 9 bases, with 12 bases between them. The germline gives CDR1 SGHTA, CDR2 FQGNSA. The CDR3 DNA is TGTGCCAGCAGCTTAGTTGGGGGGTATCAAGCTTTCTTT. Amino acid sequence: CASSLVGGYQAFF.

The V call is TRBV27, the J call TRBJ1-3, with D hard to call. The CDR3 covers 15 residues. V was pared by 0 bases and J by 0 bases, with 6 bases between. Germline-derived CDR1 and CDR2 are MNHEY and SMNVEV (reference sequence). Here the CDR3 DNA reads TGTGCCAGCAGTTTATCCGTGGCCTCTGGAAACACCATATATTTT. Its protein product is CASSLSVASGNTIYF.

This clone has only one observation. The rearrangement links TRBV6-1 to TRBJ1-2; weak D call: TRBD1 (6 bases). CDR1 is MNHNS, CDR2 SASEGT, per germline. The CDR3 totals 14 residues. V gave up 2 bases and J gave up 1 base, with 8 bases separating them. The CDR3: CASSEQGHNYGYTF. The DNA for the CDR3 is TGTGCCAGCAGTGAACAGGGACATAACTATGGCTACACCTTC.

The CDR3 DNA sequence: TGTGCCAGCAGCATTAGCGGGGGGGCCTTTGAGCAGTTCTTC. It specifies CASSISGGAFEQFF. The rearrangement uses TRBV7-2 and TRBJ2-1; 11 bases fit TRBD2. Germline V lookup: CDR1 SGHTA, CDR2 FQGNSA. The length of the CDR3 is 14 residues. V lost 5 bases and J lost 9; bases outside the gene matches: 6.

The J gene is TRBJ2-5, the V gene TRBV2; TRBD2 matches at 9 bases. The V segment lost 3 bases and the J segment 5 bases; nucleotides outside the gene matches: 7. This CDR3 comprises 15 residues. CDR1 is SNHLY, CDR2 FYNNEI, per germline. CDR3 in DNA: TGTGCCAGCAGTGAGCGGGGGGGGGCCGTGGAGACCCAGTACTTC. It specifies CASSERGGAVETQYF.

This rearrangement joins TRBV30 to TRBJ2-2; D might be TRBD1 (6 bases). Germline loops: CDR1 GTSNPN, CDR2 SVGIG (reference sequence). V was clipped by 5 bases and J by 2 bases, with 6 bases between them. This CDR3 is built from 12 residues. The CDR3 reads CAWGTNTGELFF. CDR3 bases: TGTGCCTGGGGGACAAACACCGGGGAGCTGTTTTTT.

The chain is built from TRBV10-1 and TRBJ1-1; a weak D match, TRBD1 (6 bases). The V gene's germline CDR1 is WNHNN and CDR2 SYGVQD (reference sequence). Deletions cut 4 bases from V and 5 bases from J, with 11 bases between. The length of the CDR3 is 13 residues. In DNA, the CDR3 is TGCGCCAGCAGTGGTCAGGGGAAAACTGAAGCTTTCTTT. It yields the protein CASSGQGKTEAFF.

The V gene is TRBV3-1 (or the pseudogene TRBV3-2), the J gene TRBJ2-1, with 7 bases fitting TRBD1. J gave up 7 bases and V 0 bases, and 6 bases lay outside the gene matches. The length of the CDR3 is 15 residues. The germline CDR1 and CDR2 sequences are LGHDT and YNNKEL (reference sequence). CDR3 sequence (DNA): TGTGCCAGCAGCCAAGACATACAGGGGTATAATGAGCAGTTCTTC. Translating gives CASSQDIQGYNEQFF.

In nucleotides, the CDR3 is TGTGCCAGCTCACCTAGGACAGGGGGCTACACTGAAGCTTTCTTT. It codes for CASSPRTGGYTEAFF. This chain links TRBV18 with TRBJ1-1, with 11 bases identical to TRBD1. Germline CDR1 is KGHSH and CDR2 is LQKENI. The CDR3 has 15 residues. V lost 3 bases to trimming and J lost 3 bases; unmatched junction nucleotides: 3.

This rearrangement joins TRBV2 to TRBJ2-3; 7 bases match TRBD1. Germline CDR1 and CDR2: SNHLY and FYNNEI. The CDR3 has 14 amino acids. The trim removed 6 bases at V and 2 bases at J, leaving 5 bases unmatched. CDR3 loop: CASSGTVVTDTQYF. CDR3 sequence (DNA): TGTGCCAGCAGCGGGACAGTCGTCACAGATACGCAGTATTTT.

The V gene is TRBV7-8, the J gene TRBJ2-1; 7 bases line up with TRBD1. Germline-derived CDR1 and CDR2 are SGHVS and FQNEAQ. After removal of 5 bases from V and 2 bases from J, the junction contained 9 bases not matched to a gene. This CDR3 spans 16 amino acids. Here the CDR3 reads CASSLPGQRPYNEQFF. The CDR3, as DNA: TGTGCCAGCAGCCTCCCGGGACAGAGGCCCTACAATGAGCAGTTCTTC.

The chain has TRBV7-7 and TRBJ2-5; 8 bases agree with TRBD2. The CDR3 extends over 13 amino acids. The V gene end was trimmed by 5 bases and the J gene end by 6 bases; junction bases not matched to a gene: 5. From germline, CDR1 is SSHAT and CDR2 FNYEAQ (reference sequence). CDR3: CASSNSGGQTQYF. CDR3 nucleotides: TGTGCCAGCAGCAACAGCGGGGGCCAGACCCAGTACTTC.

The J gene is TRBJ1-2, the V gene TRBV6-6; 7 bases fit TRBD1. After removal of 5 bases from V and 2 bases from J, the junction contained 5 bases not matched to a gene. The CDR3 sequence is 14 residues long. Germline V gives CDR1 MNHNY, CDR2 SVGAGI (reference sequence). The DNA for the CDR3 is TGTGCCAGCAGTAACAGGGGATCCAACTATGGCTACACCTTC. As protein: CASSNRGSNYGYTF.

CDR3 nucleotides: TGTGCCAGCAGCCCCCGGGTAGCGGCCCAAGAGACCCAGTACTTC. This gives the protein CASSPRVAAQETQYF. The chain recombines TRBV7-3 with TRBJ2-5; TRBD2 is a possible D gene (6 bases). The CDR3 extends over 15 amino acids. Per germline, CDR1 SGHTA and CDR2 FQGTGA. V lost 5 bases, J lost 1 base, and 14 bases lay in between.

V usage is TRBV7-3 and J usage is TRBJ1-1; D possibly corresponds to TRBD1 (5 bases). V lost 6 bases and J lost 0, with 8 bases in between. Germline CDR1 SGHTA, CDR2 FQGTGA. The CDR3 covers 13 residues. The CDR3 reads CASSSTVNTEAFF. The DNA for the CDR3 is TGTGCCAGCAGTTCGACAGTGAACACTGAAGCTTTCTTT. The whole variable domain, filled in from reference TRBV7-3 and TRBJ1-1, reads GAGVSQTPSNKVTEKGKYVELRCDPISGHTALYWYRQSLGQGPEFLIYFQGTGAADDSGLPNDRFFAVRPEGSVSTLKIQRTERGDSAVYLCASSSTVNTEAFFGQGTRLTVV.

This sequence joins TRBV5-4 and TRBJ2-3; maybe TRBD1 (7 bases). Looked up from germline, CDR1 is SGHNT and CDR2 is YYREEE (reference sequence). The CDR3 extends over 14 amino acids. Trimming took off 4 bases at V and 2 bases at J, with 11 bases between the two ends. CDR3 DNA: TGTGCCAGCAGCCCCAGGGGGGACACAGATACGCAGTATTTT. Amino acid sequence: CASSPRGDTDTQYF.

This chain joins TRBV19 and TRBJ2-5, with 7 bases identical to TRBD2. The CDR3 is made up of 14 amino acids. Per the germline V gene, CDR1 is LNHDA and CDR2 is SQIVND (reference sequence). The junction had 2 bases not matched to a gene; V was cut back by 4 bases and J by 0 bases. The CDR3 DNA reads as TGTGCCAGTAGTAGGGGGGGGTACCAAGAGACCCAGTACTTC. Its translation is CASSRGGYQETQYF.

V is TRBV5-6 and J is TRBJ2-7; weak D call: TRBD1 (5 bases). The CDR3 runs 16 residues. Trimming removed 0 bases from V and 1 base from J, with 14 bases in between. CDR1 SGHDT and CDR2 YYEEEE come from the germline V gene. The CDR3 region is CASSLDIRDRSYEQYF. CDR3 DNA sequence: TGTGCCAGCAGCTTGGATATTCGTGACAGATCCTACGAGCAGTACTTC.

This clone was seen more than once but under ten times. This chain uses TRBV19 with TRBJ1-2; 7 positions match TRBD1. This CDR3 contains 13 residues. Germline-derived CDR1 and CDR2 are LNHDA and SQIVND (reference sequence). V dropped 1 base and J dropped 7; count of bases not matched to a gene: 3. In DNA form, the CDR3 reads TGTGCCAGTAGTATAGGGAAGGGGGCTGGCTACACCTTC. Its protein is CASSIGKGAGYTF. Looking up the rest from reference TRBV19 and TRBJ1-2 gives the full variable domain: DGGITQSPKYLFRKEGQNVTLSCEQNLNHDAMYWYRQDPGQGLRLIYYSQIVNDFQKGDIAEGYSVSREKKESFPLTVTSAQKNPTAFYLCASSIGKGAGYTFGSGTRLTVV.